A selection of T cell receptor beta chains follows, all from one sample in a study of vaccination and CD4 T cells after COVID-19. Which antigens these TCRs recognize remains unknown. TCRdb reanalysed the PCR reads using MiXCR and keeps one entry per CDR3 protein. The data hold 4,200 or so distinct CDR3 sequences, with about 63% observed a single time. Sequencing was done on a sample of CD4+ T cells from blood, cultured in vitro. These receptors came from a human donor who had recovered from COVID-19. Both conserved end residues are part of each CDR3. A D gene is named only where the DNA matches it firmly. Clone size is given for some rows only: seen once, a few or many times, or a class if the clone is expanded.

v_gene	d_gene	abundance	j_gene	CDR3nt	CDR3aa
TRBV7-8	NA	few	TRBJ1-2	TGTGCCAGCAGCTTAGTGGGAGGACTGTGGGGCTACACCTTC	CASSLVGGLWGYTF
TRBV6-2/TRBV6-3	NA	few	TRBJ1-6	TGTGCCAGCAGTTACTTCCAGTCCCTATCACCCCTCCACTTT	CASSYFQSLSPLHF
TRBV20-1	NA	NA	TRBJ1-5	TGCAGTGCTAGAGGGGGAGGGCAGCCCCAGCATTTT	CSARGGGQPQHF
TRBV28	NA	NA	TRBJ2-7	TGTGCCAGCAGTTTAACAGTAGCAGGGTCCTACGAGCAGTACTTC	CASSLTVAGSYEQYF
TRBV7-8	NA	NA	TRBJ1-5	TGTGCCAGCAGCTTAGCGAACAGGAATAGCAATCAGCCCCAGCATTTT	CASSLANRNSNQPQHF
TRBV5-6	NA	NA	TRBJ1-2	TGTGCCAGCAGCGTGGGGACGGTTTATGGCTACACCTTC	CASSVGTVYGYTF
TRBV7-9	TRBD2	few	TRBJ2-7	TGTGCCAGCCAGCGGGAGGGGGAGCAGTACTTC	CASQREGEQYF
TRBV10-3	TRBD1	few	TRBJ1-2	TGTGCCACAACCGAGGGGGACAGGGGCTTTAACCGCTACACCTTC	CATTEGDRGFNRYTF
TRBV24-1	TRBD1	NA	TRBJ1-2	TGTGCCACCAGTGAGACCGGGACAGGGGACTATGGCTACACCTTC	CATSETGTGDYGYTF
TRBV20-1	NA	hyperexpanded	TRBJ2-7	TGCAGTGCTCCATTGGATGTCGGGACCTACGAGCAGTACTTC	CSAPLDVGTYEQYF
TRBV29-1	NA	NA	TRBJ1-2	TGCAGCGTTGACCCTACAGGGTGGAATGACTATGGCTACACCTTC	CSVDPTGWNDYGYTF
TRBV20-1	TRBD1	few	TRBJ2-7	TGCAGTGCATTACGGACAGGGGATTCCTACGAGCAGTACTTC	CSALRTGDSYEQYF
TRBV10-3	NA	NA	TRBJ1-3	TGTGCCATCAGTGAGGCCGCGTATGACACCATATATTTT	CAISEAAYDTIYF
TRBV27	TRBD1	NA	TRBJ1-1	TGTGCCAGCAGCCGCCGCGGGACAGGGCCCTTCCGGAACACTGAAGCTTTCTTT	CASSRRGTGPFRNTEAFF
TRBV5-1	NA	NA	TRBJ1-5	TGCGCCAGCAGCTTGGAACGGAATCAGCCCCAGCATTTT	CASSLERNQPQHF
TRBV15	TRBD1	few	TRBJ1-2	TGTGCCACCAGCAGAGGGGGTACAGGGGTCGACTATGGCTACACCTTC	CATSRGGTGVDYGYTF
TRBV28	NA	NA	TRBJ1-6	TGTGCCAGCAGTTTAGGGCAGGCGTTCCCATCACCCCTCCACTTT	CASSLGQAFPSPLHF
TRBV2	NA	NA	TRBJ2-5	TGTGCCAGCGGAGAATGGGAGACCCAGTACTTC	CASGEWETQYF
TRBV20-1	TRBD2	few	TRBJ2-1	TGCAGTGCTAGAGATAGTAGCGGGGGGTACAATGAGCAGTTCTTC	CSARDSSGGYNEQFF
TRBV20-1	TRBD2	NA	TRBJ2-1	TGCAGTGCTGCTAGCGGGGGGGCTGGCAATGAGCAGTTCTTC	CSAASGGAGNEQFF
TRBV20-1	NA	NA	TRBJ2-5	TGCAGTGCTGATAAAGGGGTGGGGCTAGACCAAGAGACCCAGTACTTC	CSADKGVGLDQETQYF
TRBV24-1	TRBD1	NA	TRBJ2-7	TGTGCCACCAGCGGACAGGGGGCATGGGACGAGCAGTACTTC	CATSGQGAWDEQYF
TRBV28	NA	large	TRBJ1-2	TGTGCCAGCAGTTGGGGATCCGGGACAAATAACTATGGCTACACCTTC	CASSWGSGTNNYGYTF
TRBV20-1	TRBD1	once	TRBJ1-2	TGCAGTGCTATTACAGGGGGTAACTATGGCTACACCTTC	CSAITGGNYGYTF
TRBV27	NA	NA	TRBJ1-1	TGTGCCACCTGCCGGGTGGCCGGGAACACTGAAGCTTTCTTT	CATCRVAGNTEAFF
TRBV20-1	TRBD2	NA	TRBJ2-3	TGCAGTGCTAGAGGCCGCACAGCGGGGGCTACAGATACGCAGTATTTT	CSARGRTAGATDTQYF
TRBV7-2	NA	NA	TRBJ1-2	TGTGCCAGCAGCCAAGATAACTATGGCTACACCTTC	CASSQDNYGYTF
TRBV7-8	TRBD1	NA	TRBJ1-1	TGTGCCAGCAGCTTGGACAGGGGGCAGGTAGGGAACACTGAAGCTTTCTTT	CASSLDRGQVGNTEAFF
TRBV15	TRBD1	few	TRBJ1-2	TGTGCCACCAGCCTTGACAGGGTGGGTGGCTACACCTTC	CATSLDRVGGYTF
TRBV30	NA	NA	TRBJ1-1	TGTGCCTGGAGTGTACAGGGAGGGGGGCCTGAAGCTTTCTTT	CAWSVQGGGPEAFF
TRBV20-1	NA	few	TRBJ1-5	TGCAGTGCTAGACCCCCTGCGGGGCACAATCAGCCCCAGCATTTT	CSARPPAGHNQPQHF
TRBV30	NA	NA	TRBJ1-1	TGTGCCTGGAGTGTACACGGTGAAGCTTTCTTT	CAWSVHGEAFF
TRBV27	NA	NA	TRBJ1-1	TGTGCCAGCAGTTCACCTCGGATTGGAGGCACTGAAGCTTTCTTT	CASSSPRIGGTEAFF
TRBV24-1	NA	NA	TRBJ1-2	TGTGCCACCAGTGCAGGATTCCTTAACTATGGCTACACCTTC	CATSAGFLNYGYTF
TRBV20-1	TRBD1	NA	TRBJ1-2	TGCAGGCCTGACAGGGGGCTTCGCTATGGCTACACCTTC	CRPDRGLRYGYTF
TRBV7-3	TRBD1	NA	TRBJ2-7	TGTGCCAGCAGCCTCTCCGGGACAGAATACGAGCAGTACTTC	CASSLSGTEYEQYF
TRBV5-5	NA	large	TRBJ1-1	TGTGCCAGCAGCCCCCGTGCGGTGAACACTGAAGCTTTCTTT	CASSPRAVNTEAFF
TRBV10-3	TRBD1	medium-sized	TRBJ2-7	TGTGCCATCACCTCGGGACAGGACTACGAGCAGTACTTC	CAITSGQDYEQYF
TRBV6-5	TRBD1	NA	TRBJ1-2	TGTGCCAGCAGTTACTCGACGTGGGGGGACAGGGCCTATGGCTACACCTTC	CASSYSTWGDRAYGYTF
TRBV7-2	NA	NA	TRBJ2-3	TGTGCCAGCAGCTTAGCCGTAACAGGGTTTAGCACAGATACGCAGTATTTT	CASSLAVTGFSTDTQYF
TRBV7-2	TRBD2	once	TRBJ2-7	TGTGCCAGCAGCTTAGCCGGGGGGACTACTTACTCCTACGAGCAGTACTTC	CASSLAGGTTYSYEQYF
TRBV6-1	TRBD1	few	TRBJ1-2	TGTGCCAGCAGATTACAGGGGCTGTATGGCTACACCTTC	CASRLQGLYGYTF
TRBV20-1	TRBD2	NA	TRBJ2-1	TGCAGTGCTAGTCCGACTAGCGGGGGGAATGAGCAGTTCTTC	CSASPTSGGNEQFF
TRBV7-9	TRBD1	NA	TRBJ2-7	TGTGCCAGCAGCACCGGACAGGCCTCGACCTACGAGCAGTACTTC	CASSTGQASTYEQYF
TRBV7-2	NA	NA	TRBJ1-2	TGTGCCAGCAGCTTAGACGTATTGGGCTATGGCTACACCTTC	CASSLDVLGYGYTF
TRBV20-1	TRBD2	few	TRBJ2-3	TGCAGTGCTTACGGGGGGGCCGGCACAGATACGCAGTATTTT	CSAYGGAGTDTQYF
TRBV10-3	TRBD1	NA	TRBJ1-1	TGTGCCATCAGTGAAGGGGACAGACATGCTTTCTTT	CAISEGDRHAFF
TRBV30	NA	NA	TRBJ1-2	TGTGCCTGTACCGGAGGGGCAAGCTATGGCTACACCTTC	CACTGGASYGYTF
TRBV6-4	TRBD1	NA	TRBJ1-1	TGTGCCAGCACCCGACAGGGCCTGAACACTGAAGCTTTCTTT	CASTRQGLNTEAFF
TRBV7-2	NA	NA	TRBJ2-7	TGTGCCAGCAGCCCGACCGAGCGGGTGAGCTCCTACGAGCAGTACTTC	CASSPTERVSSYEQYF
TRBV7-6	NA	few	TRBJ2-3	TGTGCCAGCAGCTCAATGACGGATACGCAGTATTTT	CASSSMTDTQYF
TRBV6-1	NA	NA	TRBJ1-2	TGTGCCAGCACCTACGGGGGGCACGGCTACACCTTC	CASTYGGHGYTF
TRBV15	NA	NA	TRBJ1-1	TGTGCCACCAGGGCCAGACAGAACACTGAAGCTTTCTTT	CATRARQNTEAFF